This T cell receptor beta chain was documented in a study of shared clonotypes between healthy human individuals. On this clone: Its target is not known.

The study, taken as a whole, reports: An anticipated effect of sequencing depth on clonotype sharing among donors was recognized. It was observed that 5% to 6% of naive CD4 clonotypes were shared across several donors.

The authors ran the assay at deep level. Method: immunoSEQ multiplex PCR; TCRdb's copy keeps in-frame clones and lacks some. Of approximately 1.4 million clones listed, approximately 98% are singletons. This TCR was sampled from a man under 40 in good health. The sequencing sample was made of naive CD4+ T cells sorted from blood. The subset was: CD45RA+ positively selected.

CDR3 sequence (DNA): TGTGCCAGCTCACTAAAGACAGGGGAGTACGAGCAGTACTTC. Protein sequence: CASSLKTGEYEQYF. The chain is built from TRBV18 and TRBJ2-7, with 8 bases matching TRBD1. CDR1 is KGHSH, CDR2 LQKENI, per germline. Trimming cost V 4 bases and J 4 bases; bases outside gene matches: 6. The CDR3 runs 14 residues.